This T cell receptor (beta chain) was identified during a study of cytomegalovirus exposure and HLA in healthy donors. Study observations and caveats: Investigators reported fewer than 200 TCR beta chains as tied to cytomegalovirus. Accounts indicate the classifier identified cytomegalovirus status with strong specificity and sensitivity.

CDR3 length: 18 amino acids. The germline CDR1 and CDR2 sequences are LGHNA and YSLEER. Trimming cost V 0 bases and J 3 bases; bases outside gene matches: 8. Comment on this clone: The antigen is undetermined.

Profiled with immunoSEQ multiplex PCR; TCRdb holds only in-frame clones, not every one. In the table there are 45,000 to 70,000 clones, 90% of which are singletons. This receptor was obtained from a young man in good health and CMV-seronegative. This rearrangement joins TRBV4-3 to TRBJ2-1, with 10 bases matching TRBD2. What was sequenced was PBMCs. The CDR3 loop reads CASSQDWLAGANYNEQFF. CDR3 nucleotide sequence: TGCGCCAGCAGCCAAGACTGGCTAGCGGGAGCTAACTACAATGAGCAGTTCTTC.